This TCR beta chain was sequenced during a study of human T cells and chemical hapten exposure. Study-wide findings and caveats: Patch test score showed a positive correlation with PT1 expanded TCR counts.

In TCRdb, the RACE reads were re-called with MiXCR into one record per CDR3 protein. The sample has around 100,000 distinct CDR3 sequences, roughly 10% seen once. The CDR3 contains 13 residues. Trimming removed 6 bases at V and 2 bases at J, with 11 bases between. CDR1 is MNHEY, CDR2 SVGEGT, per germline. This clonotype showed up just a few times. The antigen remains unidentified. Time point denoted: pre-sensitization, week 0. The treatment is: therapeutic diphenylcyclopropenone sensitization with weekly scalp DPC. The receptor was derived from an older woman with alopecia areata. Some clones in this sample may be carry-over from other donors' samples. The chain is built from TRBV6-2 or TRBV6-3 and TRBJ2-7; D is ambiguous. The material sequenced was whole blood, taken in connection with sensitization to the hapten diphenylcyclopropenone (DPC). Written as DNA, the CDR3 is TGTGCCAGCAGAGGGCCGCCGGCCTACGAGCAGTACTTC. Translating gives CASRGPPAYEQYF.